This paragraph reports one T cell receptor (beta chain). Sequencing was performed with immunoSEQ multiplex PCR; in TCRdb, only in-frame clones are kept and a portion is missing. The sample holds more than 300,000 clones, approximately 89% seen once. The data derive from a study of blood T cell repertoires in COVID-19. Overall study: Donors in Cohort 3 who had recovered were those with two negative PCRs, healthcare professional clearance, or resolution of their symptoms. T cells, B-cell-depleted T cells, or PBMCs supplied cDNA or gDNA.

This study enrolled people aged 18 to 89 from around 26 US geographic areas. Trimming cost V 2 bases and J 4 bases, with 17 bases left between them. Germline V gene sequence: CDR1 LGHNT, CDR2 FRNRAP. The CDR3 is made up of 16 amino acids. The origin of this receptor is a man between 35 and 55 years old in a cohort exposed to, infected with or recovered from COVID-19 (not recorded which). J is TRBJ2-5 and V is TRBV12-5, with a weak D call TRBD2 (5 bases). Sequencing used PBMCs or T cells enriched from blood (not recorded which). In DNA, the CDR3 is TGTGCTAGTGGTTTGTCCACGCGCCGGGGTGGAGAGACCCAGTACTTC. As protein: CASGLSTRRGGETQYF.